The entry that follows covers one T cell receptor (beta chain) sequence. As yet, its antigen is unknown. Assay used: immunoSEQ multiplex PCR; TCRdb lists only in-frame clones, some missing. The sample lists roughly 54,000 clones, about 94% occurring once. This entry comes from a study of human thymus T cells. Study observations and caveats: It looked as if thymic and blood repertoires used V and J genes in a biased way.

This CDR3 spans 16 amino acids. The germline V gene has CDR1 LNHDA and CDR2 SQIVND (reference sequence). V shed 3 bases and J 8 bases; nucleotides not matched to a gene: 9. Healthy Finnish infants undergoing corrective surgery for congenital heart defects provided the donor material. No fixed cell number was used; all available blood leukocytes supplied DNA. This receptor was identified in a boy less than two years old with a congenital heart defect but otherwise immunologically healthy. The chain has TRBV19 and TRBJ2-1; 11 bases are shared with TRBD2. Material for sequencing was blood. CDR3 nucleotides: TGTGCCAGTAGTATTTCCTTACTAGCGGGGGTTTATGAGCAGTTCTTC. It codes for CASSISLLAGVYEQFF.